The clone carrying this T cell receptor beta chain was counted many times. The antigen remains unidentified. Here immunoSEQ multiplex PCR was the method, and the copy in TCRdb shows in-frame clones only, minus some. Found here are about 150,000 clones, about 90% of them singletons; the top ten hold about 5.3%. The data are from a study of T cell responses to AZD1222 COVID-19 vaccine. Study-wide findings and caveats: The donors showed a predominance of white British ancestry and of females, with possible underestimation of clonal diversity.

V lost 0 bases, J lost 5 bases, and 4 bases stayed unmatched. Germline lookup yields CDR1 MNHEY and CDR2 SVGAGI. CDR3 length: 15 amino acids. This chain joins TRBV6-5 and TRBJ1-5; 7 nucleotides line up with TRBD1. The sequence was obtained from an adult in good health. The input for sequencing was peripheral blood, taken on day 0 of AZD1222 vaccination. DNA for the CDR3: TGTGCCAGCAGTTACTCCGACAGGGCCGATCAGCCCCAGCATTTT. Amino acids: CASSYSDRADQPQHF.